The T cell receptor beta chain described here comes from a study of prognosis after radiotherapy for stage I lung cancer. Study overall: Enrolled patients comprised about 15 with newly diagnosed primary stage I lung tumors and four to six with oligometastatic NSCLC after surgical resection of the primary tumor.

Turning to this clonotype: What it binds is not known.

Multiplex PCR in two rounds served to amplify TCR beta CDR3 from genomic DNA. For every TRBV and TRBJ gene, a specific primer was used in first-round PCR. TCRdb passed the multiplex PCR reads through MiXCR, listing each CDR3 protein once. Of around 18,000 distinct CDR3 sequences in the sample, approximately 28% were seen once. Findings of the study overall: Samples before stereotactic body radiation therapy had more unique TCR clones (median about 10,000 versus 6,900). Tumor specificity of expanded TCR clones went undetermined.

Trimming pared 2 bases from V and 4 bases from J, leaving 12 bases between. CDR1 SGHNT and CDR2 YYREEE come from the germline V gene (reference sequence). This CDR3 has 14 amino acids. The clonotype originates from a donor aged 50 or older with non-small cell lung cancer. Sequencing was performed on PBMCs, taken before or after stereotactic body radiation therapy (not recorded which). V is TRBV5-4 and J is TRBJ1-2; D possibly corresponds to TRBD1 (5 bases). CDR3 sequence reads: CASSFLGAPYGYTF. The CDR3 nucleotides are TGTGCCAGCAGCTTCCTAGGGGCACCCTATGGCTACACCTTC.